The 31 T cell receptor beta chains in this list originate from one sample, sequenced in a study of shared clonotypes between healthy human individuals. The method was immunoSEQ multiplex PCR; TCRdb's version includes in-frame clones alone and lacks a portion of them. This repertoire shows hundreds of thousands of clones, roughly 95% found once; its top ten account for 0.055% to 0.075%. Sequencing input: naive CD4+ T cells sorted from blood. Subset of the sample: CD45RA+ positively selected. The source of these receptors is a woman under 40 in good health.

The chain combines TRBV5-1 with TRBJ2-5; TRBD1 aligns across 7 bases. V lost 5 bases to trimming and J lost 3 bases; unmatched junction nucleotides: 7. The CDR3 spans 14 residues. In germline, CDR1 is SGHRS, CDR2 YFSETQ. The CDR3 is CASRQTGTEETQYF. CDR3 in DNA: TGCGCCAGCAGACAAACCGGGACAGAAGAGACCCAGTACTTC.

The J gene is TRBJ1-1, the V gene TRBV27; D is unclear. Trimming took 5 bases from V and 0 from J, leaving 22 bases between them. CDR1 is MNHEY, CDR2 SMNVEV, per germline (reference sequence). The CDR3 covers 18 residues. CDR3 coding DNA: TGTGCCAGCAGTCCCTCTCGGGCCCCTTGGGGTTTGAACACTGAAGCTTTCTTT. Its translation is CASSPSRAPWGLNTEAFF.

The V and J genes are TRBV27 and TRBJ2-3, with 14 bases matching TRBD2. The trim removed 2 bases at V and 2 bases at J, leaving 6 bases unmatched. Germline V CDR1 and CDR2: MNHEY, SMNVEV (reference sequence). CDR3 length equals 18 residues. The CDR3 region is CASSLNGLAGGPTDTQYF. CDR3 nucleotide sequence: TGTGCCAGCAGTTTAAATGGACTAGCGGGAGGTCCCACAGATACGCAGTATTTT.

CDR3 protein: CASSIRGTGVGLNEQFF. DNA of the CDR3: TGTGCCAGCAGCATAAGAGGGACAGGGGTAGGTCTGAATGAGCAGTTCTTC. The genes are TRBV7-6 and TRBJ2-1; 10 bases align to TRBD1. Germline V lookup: CDR1 SGHVS, CDR2 FNYEAQ. The V segment lost 5 bases and the J segment 7 bases; nucleotides outside the gene matches: 14. This CDR3 has 17 residues.

The CDR3 loop is CASSELGREGLEQYF. The CDR3 nucleotides read TGTGCCAGCAGTGAACTCGGACGGGAGGGCCTCGAGCAGTACTTC. The rearrangement joins TRBV2 to TRBJ2-7, with 8 bases that match TRBD2. Looked up from germline, CDR1 is SNHLY and CDR2 is FYNNEI. Trimming removed 2 bases from V and 6 bases from J; junction bases left unmatched: 9. This CDR3 has 15 amino acids.

The chain recombines TRBV6-6 with TRBJ1-3; D is unresolved. CDR1 is MNHNY and CDR2 is SVGAGI in the germline V gene (reference sequence). The V and J ends lost 4 bases and 4 bases respectively, with 8 bases between them. This CDR3 comprises 13 residues. The CDR3 region has the DNA TGTGCCAGCAGTTCGGGGAGCGGAAACACCATATATTTT. Protein product: CASSSGSGNTIYF.

This sequence joins TRBV6-5 and TRBJ2-5; D may match TRBD1 or TRBD2 (6 bases each). The J call may not be correct, given that the DNA end is closer to TRBJ2-7. From germline, CDR1 is MNHEY and CDR2 SVGAGI. The CDR3 loop spans 14 amino acids. This CDR3 reads CATNPGAEPYEQYF. DNA for the CDR3: TGTGCCACCAACCCGGGGGCCGAGCCCTACGAGCAGTACTTC.

V and J are TRBV5-8 and TRBJ2-1; D gene uncertain. The CDR3 contains 15 residues. Germline V gene sequence: CDR1 SGHTS, CDR2 YDEGEE. V was cut by 5 bases and J by 3 bases, with 15 bases left in between. The CDR3 loop reads CASSSGTVLYNEQFF. DNA of the CDR3: TGTGCCAGCAGTAGTGGTACTGTTCTCTACAATGAGCAGTTCTTC.

The CDR3 here is CSVVRVKKVDEQYF. In DNA form, the CDR3 reads TGCAGCGTAGTAAGGGTTAAGAAGGTCGACGAGCAGTACTTC. The chain combines TRBV29-1 with TRBJ2-7; D not resolved. This CDR3 comprises 14 residues. Germline CDR1 SQVTM, CDR2 ANQGSEA. Trimming removed 6 bases from V and 5 bases from J, with 20 bases in between.

This clone is a singleton in its sample. The chain carries TRBV18 and TRBJ1-1; D might be TRBD1 (5 bases). Trimming left V 4 bases short and J 5 bases short, with 14 bases between. CDR3 size: 14 residues. Germline V gene data show CDR1 as KGHSH and CDR2 as LQKENI. The CDR3 sequence: CASSRRDGHTEAFF. CDR3 sequence (DNA): TGTGCCAGCTCACGTAGGGACGGCCATACTGAAGCTTTCTTT.

The rearrangement joins TRBV11-2 to TRBJ2-5; D may be TRBD1 or TRBD2 (5 bases each). The CDR3 loop spans 16 amino acids. CDR1 and CDR2 from the germline V gene are SGHAT and FQNNGV. The V end lost 3 bases, the J end lost 5 bases, and 19 bases lay between the germline ends. The DNA of the CDR3 is TGTGCCAGCAGCTTTTGGGGGTCGGGGAGCCAGGAGACCCAGTACTTC. As protein: CASSFWGSGSQETQYF.

This clone was observed a few times. The chain links TRBV5-4 to TRBJ1-1; tentatively, D is TRBD1 (6 bases). Germline V gives CDR1 SGHNT, CDR2 YYREEE (reference sequence). Deletions cut 4 bases from V and 8 bases from J, with 12 bases between. The CDR3 length is 12 residues. CDR3 sequence: CASSRTVGEAFF. CDR3 in DNA: TGTGCCAGCAGCAGGACAGTTGGCGAAGCTTTCTTT.

This sequence joins TRBV27 and TRBJ1-1; no reliable D call. The CDR3 sequence is 13 residues long. Germline CDR1 and CDR2: MNHEY and SMNVEV (reference sequence). Trimming removed 0 bases at V and 5 bases at J, with 7 bases between. The CDR3 is CASSLSGGTEAFF. The CDR3 nucleotides read TGTGCCAGCAGTTTATCTGGCGGGACTGAAGCTTTCTTT.

This chain links TRBV9 with TRBJ1-1, with D unresolved. The CDR3 loop spans 12 amino acids. Germline V gene data show CDR1 as SGDLS and CDR2 as YYNGEE. With 4 bases removed from V and 0 bases from J, the gap between germline ends came to 4 bases. DNA of the CDR3: TGTGCCAGCAGCAACCTGAACACTGAAGCTTTCTTT. This codes for CASSNLNTEAFF.

The chain has TRBV19 and TRBJ2-5; 12 bases agree with TRBD1. With V trimmed by 6 bases and J by 7 bases, 9 bases remained unmatched. CDR1 LNHDA and CDR2 SQIVND come from the germline V gene (reference sequence). This CDR3 has 15 residues. Here the CDR3 reads CASRPAGQGATTQYF. The CDR3 bases are TGTGCCAGTAGACCGGCGGGACAGGGGGCGACGACCCAGTACTTC.

The chain uses TRBV28 and TRBJ1-1, with D unresolved. This CDR3 is built from 12 residues. Germline assignment: CDR1 MDHEN and CDR2 SYDVKM. The V end lost 6 bases, the J end lost 3 bases, and 8 bases lay between the germline ends. Here the CDR3 reads CASSQRDTEAFF. CDR3 DNA sequence: TGTGCCAGCAGCCAAAGGGACACTGAAGCTTTCTTT.

The rearrangement links TRBV20-1 to TRBJ1-1; D remains ambiguous. The length of the CDR3 is 11 residues. Germline values: CDR1 DFQATT, CDR2 SNEGSKA (reference sequence). Trimming shortened V by 6 bases and J by 5 bases, and 10 bases separated the two germline ends. CDR3 residues: CSAKRVTEAFF. The DNA of the CDR3 is TGCAGTGCAAAGAGGGTGACTGAAGCTTTCTTT.

The chain couples TRBV20-1 to TRBJ1-2, with unresolved D. There are 10 residues in the CDR3. Trimming removed 6 bases from V and 3 bases from J, with 5 bases in between. The germline gives CDR1 DFQATT, CDR2 SNEGSKA (reference sequence). CDR3 region: CSALYYGYTF. The CDR3 DNA reads TGCAGTGCACTTTACTATGGCTACACCTTC.

This rearrangement joins TRBV7-9 to TRBJ1-4; TRBD1 is a possible D gene (5 bases). With 5 bases removed from V and 7 bases from J, the gap between germline ends came to 23 bases. This CDR3 has 17 residues. The germline V gene has CDR1 SEHNR and CDR2 FQNEAQ (reference sequence). CDR3 DNA: TGTGCCAGCAGCCAGGGCCTCAATAACCCTTGGGGTGAAAAACTGTTTTTT. Its translation is CASSQGLNNPWGEKLFF. The variable domain in full, completed from reference TRBV7-9 and TRBJ1-4, reads DTGVSQNPRHKITKRGQNVTFRCDPISEHNRLYWYRQTLGQGPEFLTYFQNEAQLEKSRLLSDRFSAERPKGSFSTLEIQRTEQGDSAMYLCASSQGLNNPWGEKLFFGSGTQLSVL.

The chain links TRBV18 to TRBJ2-7, with 7 bases matching TRBD2. Germline lookup yields CDR1 KGHSH and CDR2 LQKENI. The CDR3 totals 13 residues. Germline trimming cut 3 bases from V and 7 bases from J; bases unmatched to any gene: 6. CDR3 protein: CASSPSGTREQYF. In DNA form, the CDR3 reads TGTGCCAGCTCACCCAGCGGGACCCGTGAGCAGTACTTC.

The chain has TRBV11-2 and TRBJ2-1; TRBD2 matches 15 bases. Germline V gene sequence: CDR1 SGHAT, CDR2 FQNNGV. This CDR3 region has 19 residues. The trim removed 4 bases at V and 7 bases at J, leaving 14 bases unmatched. CDR3 nucleotide sequence: TGTGCCAGCAGCTCCCTCGGACTAGCGGGAGGGCATCGGTATAATGAGCAGTTCTTC. Translated, it gives CASSSLGLAGGHRYNEQFF.

This chain joins TRBV6-1 and TRBJ1-4; TRBD1 agrees at 8 bases. The germline V gene encodes CDR1 MNHNS and CDR2 SASEGT. The trim removed 3 bases at V and 8 bases at J, leaving 8 bases unmatched. The CDR3 is made up of 15 amino acids. Written as DNA, the CDR3 is TGTGCCAGCAGTGATTACAGGGGGGAGGAGGAAAAACTGTTTTTT. Protein product: CASSDYRGEEEKLFF.

This rearrangement joins TRBV6-6 to TRBJ2-7, with 7 bases that match TRBD2. There are 14 residues in the CDR3. Germline CDR1 and CDR2: MNHNY and SVGAGI (reference sequence). The V segment lost 4 bases and the J segment 6 bases; nucleotides outside the gene matches: 9. Here the CDR3 DNA reads TGTGCCAGCAGTTGGGAGGGCCGAGGACTCGAGCAGTACTTC. Its translation: CASSWEGRGLEQYF.

The rearrangement joins TRBV11-2 to TRBJ2-7; 15 nucleotides agree with TRBD2. CDR3 length equals 20 residues. J was trimmed by 0 bases and V by 0 bases; bases with no gene match: 9. In germline, CDR1 is SGHAT, CDR2 FQNNGV. CDR3 sequence: CASSLDGAGLAGGSSYEQYF. CDR3 in DNA: TGTGCCAGCAGCTTAGACGGGGCGGGACTAGCGGGAGGATCCTCCTACGAGCAGTACTTC.

DNA for the CDR3: TGTGCCAGCAGCGTCGGCACAGGACACTACGAGCAGTACTTC. It specifies CASSVGTGHYEQYF. The chain joins TRBV9 to TRBJ2-5, with D maybe TRBD1 (5 bases). The last part of the DNA fits TRBJ2-7 better; the J call may be wrong. Germline-derived CDR1 and CDR2 are SGDLS and YYNGEE. The CDR3 covers 14 residues.

This clone was counted a few times. The rearrangement links TRBV28 to TRBJ1-1; D is unclear. Between the trimmed V and J ends, which lost 7 bases and 1 base, there was a span of 4 bases. The V gene's germline CDR1 is MDHEN and CDR2 SYDVKM. The CDR3 has 11 residues. The CDR3 here is CASIQNTEAFF. CDR3 nucleotides: TGTGCCAGCATCCAGAACACTGAAGCTTTCTTT. Full variable domain (outside the CDR3, taken from reference TRBV28 and TRBJ1-1): DVKVTQSSRYLVKRTGEKVFLECVQDMDHENMFWYRQDPGLGLRLIYFSYDVKMKEKGDIPEGYSVSREKKERFSLILESASTNQTSMYLCASIQNTEAFFGQGTRLTVV.

This rearrangement joins TRBV9 to TRBJ2-3; 8 nucleotides match TRBD2. From germline, CDR1 is SGDLS and CDR2 YYNGEE. V lost 0 bases and J lost 4; bases outside the gene matches: 10. The CDR3 runs to 17 residues. CDR3 nucleotides: TGTGCCAGCAGCGTAGTCCCTTCGGGAGGGCGTGCAGATACGCAGTATTTT. Translated, it gives CASSVVPSGGRADTQYF.

The chain employs TRBV28 and TRBJ2-3; 8 bases map to TRBD1. The CDR3 is 17 residues long. The germline CDR1 and CDR2 sequences are MDHEN and SYDVKM. V dropped 3 bases and J dropped 6; count of bases not matched to a gene: 14. The CDR3 nucleotides read TGTGCCAGCAGTTTCCTAACGGTTGACAGGGGATCGGATACGCAGTATTTT. As protein: CASSFLTVDRGSDTQYF.

V usage is TRBV10-1 and J usage is TRBJ1-5; TRBD1 might be the D (5 bases). The CDR3 length is 14 residues. The V gene lost 5 bases and the J gene lost 1 base, with 9 bases spanning the gap. Germline CDR1 is WNHNN and CDR2 is SYGVQD (reference sequence). CDR3 loop: CASSPGSSNQPQHF. The CDR3 DNA reads TGCGCCAGCAGTCCAGGGTCGAGCAATCAGCCCCAGCATTTT.

The chain is built from TRBV27 and TRBJ1-4; 7 bases align to TRBD1. The CDR3 extends over 15 amino acids. Trimming at V came to 0 bases and at J to 7 bases, leaving 5 bases not matched to a gene. From germline, CDR1 is MNHEY and CDR2 SMNVEV (reference sequence). For the CDR3, the DNA is TGTGCCAGCAGTTTATCGCGGGACAGACTTGAAAAACTGTTTTTT. Amino acid sequence: CASSLSRDRLEKLFF.

There are a few counts of this clone. The rearrangement joins TRBV5-1 to TRBJ1-2; 11 positions agree with TRBD1. V was pared by 2 bases and J by 4 bases, with 4 bases of the junction left unmatched. The CDR3 is 15 amino acids. Germline V CDR1 and CDR2: SGHRS, YFSETQ. The CDR3 is CASSFRTGGGYGYTF. CDR3 DNA: TGCGCCAGCAGCTTCCGGACAGGGGGCGGCTATGGCTACACCTTC.